This is a list of T cell receptor beta chains from one sample in a study of naive and memory T cell subsets. TCRdb recomputed calls from the UMI-ligation and nested PCR reads with MiXCR, one row per CDR3 protein. The sample lists roughly 91,000 distinct CDR3 sequences; around 14% were seen once. Input material: central memory CD4+ T cells from blood. Receptors were obtained from a human donor in good health. Both conserved end residues are part of each CDR3. Not all rows give a size; the values are once, few, many and, for expanded clones, a class.

clone size: many
V gene: TRBV20-1
CDR3 protein: CSARDRVDSGNTIYF

clone size: NA
V gene: TRBV28
CDR3 protein: CASTGGAKNTEAFF

clone size: few
V gene: TRBV5-1
CDR3 protein: CASREDRANYGYTF

clone size: NA
V gene: TRBV10-3
CDR3 protein: CAIRTSGSSYEQYF

clone size: many
V gene: TRBV5-1
CDR3 protein: CASSGGSSYNEQFF

clone size: NA
V gene: TRBV7-2
CDR3 protein: CASSLEDTSDYEQFF

clone size: many
V gene: TRBV6-2/TRBV6-3
CDR3 protein: CASRRDRGIAFF

clone size: many
V gene: TRBV14
CDR3 protein: CASSQASQVGGSPLHF

clone size: many
V gene: TRBV5-4
CDR3 protein: CASDLAGRSYNEQFF

clone size: medium-sized
V gene: TRBV20-1
CDR3 protein: CSATQKLAGFF

clone size: many
V gene: TRBV12-3/TRBV12-4
CDR3 protein: CASSIGTLTYNEQFF

clone size: many
V gene: TRBV25-1
CDR3 protein: CASSPNSRNTGELFF

clone size: many
V gene: TRBV24-1
CDR3 protein: CATSDSAEVADTQYF

clone size: NA
V gene: TRBV24-1
CDR3 protein: CATSGRQRTEAFF

clone size: few
V gene: TRBV18
CDR3 protein: CASSPPNGASSYNEQFF

clone size: few
V gene: TRBV5-6
CDR3 protein: CASSLGISVETQYF

clone size: NA
V gene: TRBV20-1
CDR3 protein: CSAPGLAGSGEGTDTQYF

clone size: NA
V gene: TRBV6-2/TRBV6-3
CDR3 protein: CASSYGQGGLAGVVDEQYF

clone size: many
V gene: TRBV28
CDR3 protein: CASSFVGQGGYTF

clone size: few
V gene: TRBV25-1
CDR3 protein: CASSYSGGSYEQYF

clone size: many
V gene: TRBV24-1
CDR3 protein: CATSDLAASGKQETQYF

clone size: NA
V gene: TRBV27
CDR3 protein: CASSEGRLRNSPLHF

clone size: few
V gene: TRBV20-1
CDR3 protein: CSASTSGIEQYF

clone size: few
V gene: TRBV6-2/TRBV6-3
CDR3 protein: CASTRDGFSYEQYF

clone size: few
V gene: TRBV18
CDR3 protein: CASSQQGAMNTEAFF

clone size: many
V gene: TRBV28
CDR3 protein: CASSLVRWGQYF

clone size: NA
V gene: TRBV14
CDR3 protein: CASSVTGGNEQYF

clone size: many
V gene: TRBV18
CDR3 protein: CASSPLGRSDYEQYF

clone size: few
V gene: TRBV4-2
CDR3 protein: CASSQFLAGSYEQYF

clone size: many
V gene: TRBV11-2
CDR3 protein: CASSPRVGSTDTQYF

clone size: NA
V gene: TRBV7-8
CDR3 protein: CASSARHQDNEQFF

clone size: many
V gene: TRBV28
CDR3 protein: CASSLGQGGEQYF

clone size: NA
V gene: TRBV27
CDR3 protein: CASRGSKGAEAFF

clone size: NA
V gene: TRBV20-1
CDR3 protein: CSAVGQGVGEQFF

clone size: few
V gene: TRBV20-1
CDR3 protein: CSAVEDRGVANEKLFF

clone size: many
V gene: TRBV12-3/TRBV12-4
CDR3 protein: CASSLGANTEAFF

clone size: few
V gene: TRBV12-3/TRBV12-4
CDR3 protein: CASSFLGKSSYNEQFF

clone size: many
V gene: TRBV29-1
CDR3 protein: CSVVPWTGKRAPEAFF